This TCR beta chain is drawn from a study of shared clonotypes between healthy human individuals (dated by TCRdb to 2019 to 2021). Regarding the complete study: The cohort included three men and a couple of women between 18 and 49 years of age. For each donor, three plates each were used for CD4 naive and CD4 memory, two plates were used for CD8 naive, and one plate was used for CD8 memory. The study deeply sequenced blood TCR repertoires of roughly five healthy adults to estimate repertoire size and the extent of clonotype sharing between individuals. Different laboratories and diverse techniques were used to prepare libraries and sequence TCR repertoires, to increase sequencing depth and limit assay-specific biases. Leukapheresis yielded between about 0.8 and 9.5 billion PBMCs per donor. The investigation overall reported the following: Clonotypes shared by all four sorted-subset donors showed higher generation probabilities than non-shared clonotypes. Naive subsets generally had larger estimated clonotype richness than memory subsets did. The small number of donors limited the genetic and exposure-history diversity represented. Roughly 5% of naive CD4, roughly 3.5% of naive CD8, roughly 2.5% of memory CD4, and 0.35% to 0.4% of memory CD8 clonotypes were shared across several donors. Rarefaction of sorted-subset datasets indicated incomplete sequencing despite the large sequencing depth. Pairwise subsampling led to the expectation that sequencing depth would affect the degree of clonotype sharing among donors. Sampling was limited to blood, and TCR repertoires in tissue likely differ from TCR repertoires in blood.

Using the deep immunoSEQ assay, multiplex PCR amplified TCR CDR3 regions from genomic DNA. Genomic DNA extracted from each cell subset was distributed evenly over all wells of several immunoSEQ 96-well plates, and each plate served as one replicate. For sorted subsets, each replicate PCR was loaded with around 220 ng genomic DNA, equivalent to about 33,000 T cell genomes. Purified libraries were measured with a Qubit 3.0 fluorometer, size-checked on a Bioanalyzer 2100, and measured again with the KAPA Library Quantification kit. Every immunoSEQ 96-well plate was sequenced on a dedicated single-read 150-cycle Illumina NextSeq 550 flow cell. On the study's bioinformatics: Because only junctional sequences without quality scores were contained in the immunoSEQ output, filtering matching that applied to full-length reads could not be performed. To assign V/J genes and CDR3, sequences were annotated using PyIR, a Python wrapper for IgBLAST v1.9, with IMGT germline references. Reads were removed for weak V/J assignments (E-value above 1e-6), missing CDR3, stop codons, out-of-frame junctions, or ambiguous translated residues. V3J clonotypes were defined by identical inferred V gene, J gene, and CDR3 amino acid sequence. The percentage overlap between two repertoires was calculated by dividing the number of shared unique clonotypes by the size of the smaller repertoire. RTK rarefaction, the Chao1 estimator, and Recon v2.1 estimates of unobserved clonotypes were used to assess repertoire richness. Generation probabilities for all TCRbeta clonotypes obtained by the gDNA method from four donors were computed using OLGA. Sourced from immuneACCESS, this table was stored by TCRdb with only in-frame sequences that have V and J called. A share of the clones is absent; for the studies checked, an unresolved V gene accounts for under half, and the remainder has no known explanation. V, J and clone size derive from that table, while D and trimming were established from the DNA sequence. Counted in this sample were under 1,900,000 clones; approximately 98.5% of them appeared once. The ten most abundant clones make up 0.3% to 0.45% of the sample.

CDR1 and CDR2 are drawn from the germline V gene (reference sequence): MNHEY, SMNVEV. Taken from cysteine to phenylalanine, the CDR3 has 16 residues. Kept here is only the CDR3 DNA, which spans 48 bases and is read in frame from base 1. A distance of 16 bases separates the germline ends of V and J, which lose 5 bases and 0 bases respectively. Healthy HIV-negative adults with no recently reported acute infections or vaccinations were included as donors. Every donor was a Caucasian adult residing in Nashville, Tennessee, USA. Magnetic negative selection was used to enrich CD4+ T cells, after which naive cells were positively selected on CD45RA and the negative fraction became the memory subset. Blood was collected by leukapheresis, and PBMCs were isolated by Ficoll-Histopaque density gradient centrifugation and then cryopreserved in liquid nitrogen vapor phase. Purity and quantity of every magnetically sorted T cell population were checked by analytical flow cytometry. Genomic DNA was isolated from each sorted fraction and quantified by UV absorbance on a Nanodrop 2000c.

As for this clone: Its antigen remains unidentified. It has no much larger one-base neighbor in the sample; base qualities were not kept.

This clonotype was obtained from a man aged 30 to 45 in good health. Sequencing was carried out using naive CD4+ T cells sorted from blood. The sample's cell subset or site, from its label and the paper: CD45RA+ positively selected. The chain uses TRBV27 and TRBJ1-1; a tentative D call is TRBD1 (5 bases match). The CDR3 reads CASSLYLGGVNTEAFF. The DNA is TGTGCCAGCAGTCTCTACCTTGGGGGGGTGAACACTGAAGCTTTCTTT.